The 30 T cell receptor beta chains below all came from one sample that was sequenced in a study of CD8+ T cells in alopecia areata. Treatment: oral pan-JAK inhibitor, 5-10 mg twice daily. The sequencing template was cDNA reverse transcribed from extracted RNA. The repertoire was sequenced with immunoSEQ multiplex PCR; TCRdb's copy has only in-frame clones and lacks some. The repertoire holds about 190,000 clones, with about 60% as singletons. The starting material was CD4+ T cells sorted from blood, obtained at week 4, from a patient treated with tofacitinib. These receptors were obtained from a human donor with alopecia areata.

The chain recombines TRBV7-9 with TRBJ2-7; 8 bases are shared with TRBD1. Germline CDR1 and CDR2: SEHNR and FQNEAQ (reference sequence). The junction had 10 bases not matched to a gene; V was cut back by 4 bases and J by 5 bases. The CDR3 spans 15 residues. Here the CDR3 DNA reads TGTGCCAGCAGCTCATTTACAGGGGGAGTCCACGAGCAGTACTTC. The encoded protein is CASSSFTGGVHEQYF.

This chain uses TRBV30 with TRBJ2-5; 7 bases line up with TRBD2. The germline V gene encodes CDR1 GTSNPN and CDR2 SVGIG (reference sequence). V lost 4 bases and J lost 5; bases outside the gene matches: 7. The CDR3 is 13 residues long. CDR3 coding DNA: TGTGCCTGGACTGGCGGGAGTTGGGAGACCCAGTACTTC. The encoded protein is CAWTGGSWETQYF.

This clone was observed a handful of times. V is TRBV19 and J is TRBJ2-5; tentatively, D is TRBD2 (5 bases). This CDR3 is built from 15 residues. From germline, CDR1 is LNHDA and CDR2 SQIVND (reference sequence). The V end lost 0 bases, the J end lost 2 bases, and 10 bases lay between the germline ends. The CDR3 reads CASSIESGIQETQYF. The CDR3 nucleotides read TGTGCCAGTAGTATAGAATCCGGGATTCAAGAGACCCAGTACTTC.

The genes are TRBV6-6 and TRBJ2-2; 7 nucleotides align to TRBD2. This CDR3 is built from 13 residues. J was trimmed by 6 bases and V by 6 bases; bases with no gene match: 4. Per germline, CDR1 MNHNY and CDR2 SVGAGI (reference sequence). The CDR3 DNA sequence: TGTGCCAGCAGGGCCACTAGCGCCGGGGAGCTGTTTTTT. This encodes CASRATSAGELFF.

This chain links TRBV4-1 with TRBJ2-1; 11 bases align to TRBD2. The CDR3 extends over 17 amino acids. The J segment lost 3 bases and the V segment lost 0 bases, leaving 4 bases of the junction unmatched. Germline V gene lookup returns CDR1 MGHRA and CDR2 YSYEKL. The CDR3 DNA reads as TGCGCCAGCAGCCAAGACTTAACTAGCGGGAGCTACAATGAGCAGTTCTTC. Translated: CASSQDLTSGSYNEQFF.

The V and J genes are TRBV29-1 and TRBJ2-3; 8 bases align to TRBD1. The length of the CDR3 is 12 residues. After removal of 5 bases from V and 5 bases from J, the junction contained 3 bases not matched to a gene. Germline V gene sequence: CDR1 SQVTM, CDR2 ANQGSEA. For the CDR3, the DNA is TGCAGCGTTCTGACAGGGGTAGATACGCAGTATTTT. Encoded protein: CSVLTGVDTQYF.

This clone was observed a single time. The V call is TRBV28, the J call TRBJ2-5; 7 positions agree with TRBD2. The CDR3 is made up of 15 amino acids. Germline lookup yields CDR1 MDHEN and CDR2 SYDVKM. Trimming at V came to 8 bases and at J to 2 bases, leaving 11 bases not matched to a gene. CDR3 bases: TGTGCCAGCGGAAACCCTAGCGGAAAACAAGAGACCCAGTACTTC. Encoded protein: CASGNPSGKQETQYF. Supplemented by reference TRBV28 and TRBJ2-5, the full variable domain reads DVKVTQSSRYLVKRTGEKVFLECVQDMDHENMFWYRQDPGLGLRLIYFSYDVKMKEKGDIPEGYSVSREKKERFSLILESASTNQTSMYLCASGNPSGKQETQYFGPGTRLLVL.

The V call is TRBV18, the J call TRBJ2-7; D gene unclear. This CDR3 has 13 amino acids. V shed 4 bases and J shed 3 bases, with 10 bases lying between them. Germline assignment: CDR1 KGHSH and CDR2 LQKENI. CDR3 region: CASSHGRIYEQYF. In DNA, the CDR3 is TGTGCCAGCTCACACGGACGGATCTACGAGCAGTACTTC.

Only one count was recorded for this clone. The chain links TRBV10-2 to TRBJ1-1; D unresolved. V dropped 6 bases and J dropped 5 bases, with 10 bases sitting between them. This CDR3 is built from 12 residues. The germline V gene encodes CDR1 WSHSY and CDR2 SAAADI. The chain's CDR3 is CASRSIGTEAFF. The CDR3, as DNA: TGCGCCAGCAGGTCAATTGGGACTGAAGCTTTCTTT.

This chain links TRBV6-5 with TRBJ1-2; 10 bases map to TRBD1. The CDR3 extends over 14 amino acids. After removal of 0 bases from V and 6 bases from J, the junction contained 1 base not matched to a gene. Germline CDR1 reads MNHEY; CDR2 reads SVGAGI. The CDR3 protein is CASSYSTGGNGYTF. CDR3 DNA sequence: TGTGCCAGCAGTTACTCGACAGGGGGCAATGGCTACACCTTC.

The chain links TRBV30 to TRBJ1-2; no definite D call. V dropped 6 bases and J dropped 8 bases, with 13 bases sitting between them. Germline loops: CDR1 GTSNPN, CDR2 SVGIG (reference sequence). This CDR3 has 11 amino acids. The CDR3 loop is CACKRVRGYTF. In DNA, the CDR3 is TGTGCCTGTAAAAGGGTAAGAGGCTACACCTTC.

The chain has TRBV6-1 and TRBJ2-1; D may be TRBD2 (5 bases). This CDR3 region has 12 residues. Looked up from germline, CDR1 is MNHNS and CDR2 is SASEGT. With 4 bases removed from V and 9 bases from J, the gap between germline ends came to 10 bases. CDR3 DNA: TGTGCCAGCAGTGGTCTAGCACTTGAGCAGTTCTTC. This translates into CASSGLALEQFF.

The chain combines TRBV5-1 with TRBJ2-5; no definite D call. In germline, CDR1 is SGHRS, CDR2 YFSETQ. Deletions cut 4 bases from V and 5 bases from J, with 6 bases between. The CDR3 is 11 amino acids. CDR3 region: CASSEVETQYF. CDR3 nucleotides: TGCGCCAGCAGCGAGGTTGAGACCCAGTACTTC.

This clone was picked up a small number of times. The chain employs TRBV29-1 and TRBJ2-7, with 7 bases aligning to TRBD2. CDR3 length equals 14 residues. Germline-derived CDR1 and CDR2 are SQVTM and ANQGSEA. V trimming: 4 bases; J trimming: 5 bases; junction bases outside the gene matches: 11. The CDR3 DNA reads TGCAGCGTTGGACGGGGGGAGTGGTCCAACGAGCAGTACTTC. This gives the protein CSVGRGEWSNEQYF.

The CDR3 is CASSRWGGTYNEQFF. CDR3 nucleotides: TGTGCCAGCAGCCGGTGGGGGGGGACCTACAATGAGCAGTTCTTC. This chain connects TRBV5-4 to TRBJ2-1; 7 bases are a match to TRBD2. CDR3 length: 15 residues. Germline CDR1 is SGHNT and CDR2 is YYREEE (reference sequence). V trimming: 4 bases; J trimming: 2 bases; junction bases outside the gene matches: 6.

The chain couples TRBV5-1 to TRBJ2-7; TRBD2 matches at 13 bases. Germline CDR1 SGHRS, CDR2 YFSETQ. J was trimmed by 4 bases and V by 4 bases; bases with no gene match: 8. The CDR3 covers 16 residues. CDR3 residues: CASSLQGLAGEYEQYF. CDR3 bases: TGCGCCAGCAGCCTCCAAGGACTAGCGGGAGAGTACGAGCAGTACTTC. Looking up the rest from reference TRBV5-1 and TRBJ2-7 gives the full variable domain: KAGVTQTPRYLIKTRGQQVTLSCSPISGHRSVSWYQQTPGQGLQFLFEYFSETQRNKGNFPGRFSGRQFSNSRSEMNVSTLELGDSALYLCASSLQGLAGEYEQYFGPGTRLTVT.

This rearrangement joins TRBV7-9 to TRBJ1-2; TRBD1 matches at 8 bases. The CDR3 is made up of 13 amino acids. Trimming at V came to 5 bases and at J to 6 bases, leaving 5 bases not matched to a gene. Germline assignment: CDR1 SEHNR and CDR2 FQNEAQ (reference sequence). The DNA of the CDR3 is TGTGCCAGCAGCAGGACAGGGACAGATGGCTACACCTTC. Translation gives CASSRTGTDGYTF.

V gene TRBV30 combines with J gene TRBJ2-2; D might be TRBD1 or TRBD2, each matching 6 bases. This CDR3 is 12 amino acids long. Germline CDR1 reads GTSNPN; CDR2 reads SVGIG (reference sequence). Trimming shortened V by 4 bases and J by 4 bases, and 7 bases separated the two germline ends. Here the CDR3 reads CAWTGATGELFF. The CDR3 coding sequence is TGTGCCTGGACGGGGGCCACCGGGGAGCTGTTTTTT.

The chain uses TRBV29-1 and TRBJ2-1, with TRBD2 identical over 7 bases. CDR3 size: 16 residues. The V gene end was trimmed by 0 bases and the J gene end by 0 bases; junction bases not matched to a gene: 5. The germline gives CDR1 SQVTM, CDR2 ANQGSEA. The CDR3, as DNA: TGCAGCGTTGAAGACCCCGGGGGGAACTCCTACAATGAGCAGTTCTTC. This translates into CSVEDPGGNSYNEQFF.

The gene calls are TRBV29-1 and TRBJ2-5, with TRBD2 as a possible D gene (5 bases). Germline lookup yields CDR1 SQVTM and CDR2 ANQGSEA. The CDR3 is made up of 12 amino acids. With 5 bases removed from V and 5 bases from J, the gap between germline ends came to 12 bases. CDR3 nucleotide sequence: TGCAGCGTTAACGCAGGCGGGGAGACCCAGTACTTC. It codes for CSVNAGGETQYF.

V is TRBV7-9 and J is TRBJ1-4; a possible D gene is TRBD1 (5 bases). V was trimmed by 1 base and J by 5 bases, leaving 14 bases between them. This CDR3 comprises 16 residues. CDR1 SEHNR and CDR2 FQNEAQ come from the germline V gene (reference sequence). CDR3: CASSLEGRAANEKLFF. As DNA, the CDR3 is TGTGCCAGCAGCTTAGAGGGGCGGGCAGCGAATGAAAAACTGTTTTTT.

V and J are TRBV4-1 and TRBJ2-3, with 8 positions matching TRBD2. The V segment lost 0 bases and the J segment 4 bases; nucleotides outside the gene matches: 9. This CDR3 contains 17 residues. The germline CDR1 and CDR2 sequences are MGHRA and YSYEKL. Here the CDR3 DNA reads TGCGCCAGCAGCCAAGAGGGTAGGAGCGGGAGTGCAGATACGCAGTATTTT. It is translated as CASSQEGRSGSADTQYF.

This chain connects TRBV5-1 to TRBJ2-2, with unresolved D. V lost 0 bases to trimming and J lost 2 bases, with 14 bases between them. The CDR3 has 17 amino acids. Germline CDR1 reads SGHRS; CDR2 reads YFSETQ. CDR3 DNA: TGCGCCAGCAGCTTGGTTGTGACAACCCCTAACACCGGGGAGCTGTTTTTT. Amino acid sequence: CASSLVVTTPNTGELFF.

As regards this clone: The same CDR3 can be traced to other DNA sequences in this sample. V and J are TRBV29-1 and TRBJ2-5, with D possibly matching TRBD1 (6 bases). This CDR3 region has 12 residues. Germline CDR1 is SQVTM and CDR2 is ANQGSEA. V was trimmed by 4 bases and J by 5 bases, leaving 11 bases between them. CDR3 nucleotides: TGCAGCGTTGGACGTAGGGGGGAGACCCAGTACTTC. Its translation: CSVGRRGETQYF. The entire variable domain, with the rest obtained from reference TRBV29-1 and TRBJ2-5, is as follows: SAVISQKPSRDICQRGTSLTIQCQVDSQVTMMFWYRQQPGQSLTLIATANQGSEATYESGFVIDKFPISRPNLTFSTLTVSNMSPEDSSIYLCSVGRRGETQYFGPGTRLLVL.

The V and J genes are TRBV10-1 and TRBJ2-1, with 7 positions matching TRBD2. This CDR3 contains 16 residues. The V gene end was trimmed by 3 bases and the J gene end by 1 base; junction bases not matched to a gene: 6. Germline values: CDR1 WNHNN, CDR2 SYGVQD (reference sequence). The CDR3 region is CASSDRLAASYNEQFF. The CDR3 nucleotides are TGCGCCAGCAGTGATCGGCTAGCGGCTTCCTACAATGAGCAGTTCTTC.

The chain combines TRBV7-9 with TRBJ1-5; 7 bases are a match to TRBD1. Germline CDR1 is SEHNR and CDR2 is FQNEAQ (reference sequence). The trim removed 4 bases at V and 5 bases at J, leaving 5 bases unmatched. The CDR3 is made up of 14 amino acids. DNA for the CDR3: TGTGCCAGCAGCTCGACAGGGCGACATCAGCCCCAGCATTTT. It translates to CASSSTGRHQPQHF.

V gene TRBV30 combines with J gene TRBJ2-3; no definite D call. The V and J ends lost 0 bases and 5 bases respectively, with 12 bases between them. The CDR3 extends over 14 amino acids. Germline CDR1 is GTSNPN and CDR2 is SVGIG (reference sequence). The CDR3 nucleotides read TGTGCCTGGAGTGTCGGAAGATCGGGAGATACGCAGTATTTT. The encoded protein is CAWSVGRSGDTQYF.

V gene TRBV29-1 combines with J gene TRBJ1-5; 7 positions match TRBD1. Germline V gives CDR1 SQVTM, CDR2 ANQGSEA. The CDR3 covers 14 residues. V shed 7 bases, J shed 6 bases, and the junction held 12 bases outside the gene matches. The CDR3 loop is CSGADREGTQPQHF. In nucleotides, the CDR3 is TGCAGCGGCGCCGACAGGGAAGGAACTCAGCCCCAGCATTTT.

This sequence joins TRBV5-1 and TRBJ2-5; D possibly corresponds to TRBD1 (5 bases). The V end was cut by 1 base, the J end by 7 bases, with 11 bases between. This CDR3 spans 13 amino acids. Germline V gene sequence: CDR1 SGHRS, CDR2 YFSETQ. This chain's CDR3 is CASSLIQDPTQYF. Here the CDR3 DNA reads TGCGCCAGCAGCTTGATACAGGACCCGACCCAGTACTTC.

This rearrangement joins TRBV28 to TRBJ1-2; 10 positions match TRBD1. From germline, CDR1 is MDHEN and CDR2 SYDVKM. Trimming took 7 bases from V and 10 from J; bases not matched to a gene: 9. This CDR3 contains 13 residues. In DNA form, the CDR3 reads TGTGCCAGCATCCTTACCGGGACAGGGGACTACACCTTC. Its protein is CASILTGTGDYTF.